This entry lists 24 T cell receptor beta chains sequenced from one sample in a study of OX40 agonist ivuxolimab in advanced cancers. Data came from immunoSEQ multiplex PCR; TCRdb stores just in-frame clones and leaves some out. This table has 75,000 to 90,000 clones, around 85% appearing once. The starting material was CD4+ or CD8+ T cells sorted from blood, obtained in a trial of the OX40 agonist ivuxolimab. The receptors shown here come from an adult with an advanced solid tumor such as melanoma, head and neck, liver or kidney cancer.

The V gene is TRBV5-8, the J gene TRBJ2-1; D might be TRBD1 (5 bases). The CDR3 contains 14 residues. Deletions cut 3 bases from V and 7 bases from J, with 14 bases between. Germline V gives CDR1 SGHTS, CDR2 YDEGEE. CDR3 DNA: TGTGCCAGCAGCTCAGGGCCGTTCGGGAATGAGCAGTTCTTC. Translation gives CASSSGPFGNEQFF. Variable domain in full (rest from reference TRBV5-8 and TRBJ2-1): EAGVTQSPTHLIKTRGQQATLRCSPISGHTSVYWYQQALGLGLQFLLWYDEGEERNRGNFPPRFSGRQFPNYSSELNVNALELEDSALYLCASSSGPFGNEQFFGPGTRLTVL.

The chain recombines TRBV5-4 with TRBJ2-3; 7 bases agree with TRBD2. The V gene end was trimmed by 2 bases and the J gene end by 3 bases; junction bases not matched to a gene: 6. The CDR3 contains 15 residues. Germline loops: CDR1 SGHNT, CDR2 YYREEE (reference sequence). Here the CDR3 DNA reads TGTGCCAGCAGCTTTAGCGGCGGGAGAACAGATACGCAGTATTTT. This sequence encodes CASSFSGGRTDTQYF.

The gene calls are TRBV6-5 and TRBJ2-7, with 9 nucleotides matching TRBD2. The CDR3 runs to 16 residues. V trimming: 2 bases; J trimming: 2 bases; junction bases outside the gene matches: 7. Germline V gene data show CDR1 as MNHEY and CDR2 as SVGAGI. The CDR3 sequence is CASSYSTSGLAYEQYF. The CDR3 region has the DNA TGTGCCAGCAGTTACAGTACTAGCGGGCTAGCCTACGAGCAGTACTTC.

This sequence joins TRBV18 and TRBJ2-3; 13 bases align to TRBD2. J was trimmed by 2 bases and V by 1 base; bases with no gene match: 6. Per the germline V gene, CDR1 is KGHSH and CDR2 is LQKENI. The CDR3 runs 18 residues. CDR3 DNA: TGTGCCAGCTCACCACGCCCGGGACTAGCGGGGAACACAGATACGCAGTATTTT. Protein product: CASSPRPGLAGNTDTQYF.

The chain joins TRBV15 to TRBJ2-3; possibly TRBD2 for D (6 bases). The CDR3 covers 14 residues. Between the trimmed V and J ends, which lost 8 bases and 2 bases, there was a span of 14 bases. In germline, CDR1 is LNHNV, CDR2 YYDKDF (reference sequence). The CDR3 sequence: CATVEGRSTDTQYF. In DNA form, the CDR3 reads TGTGCCACCGTGGAGGGCCGTTCCACAGATACGCAGTATTTT.

This rearrangement joins TRBV29-1 to TRBJ1-1, with 8 bases fitting TRBD1. There are 12 residues in the CDR3. Losses at the gene ends were 6 bases for V and 4 bases for J; bases not matched to a gene: 4. Germline V gene lookup returns CDR1 SQVTM and CDR2 ANQGSEA. Written as DNA, the CDR3 is TGCAGCGTCAGGGGGCCGAGCACTGAAGCTTTCTTT. This gives the protein CSVRGPSTEAFF.

The chain uses TRBV30 and TRBJ2-2, with D hard to call. This CDR3 spans 13 amino acids. The V gene lost 0 bases and the J gene lost 6 bases, with 8 bases spanning the gap. CDR1 and CDR2 from the germline V gene are GTSNPN and SVGIG (reference sequence). The CDR3 spells CAWSVLRSGELFF. The CDR3 DNA follows: TGTGCCTGGAGTGTTTTAAGATCCGGGGAGCTGTTTTTT.

The rearrangement links TRBV7-8 to TRBJ2-2, with D tentatively TRBD2 (5 bases). Trimming cost V 4 bases and J 3 bases, with 12 bases left between them. Germline V CDR1 and CDR2: SGHVS, FQNEAQ. This CDR3 is built from 15 residues. The CDR3 nucleotides are TGTGCCAGCAGCTCTAGCCTGGGGTACACCGGGGAGCTGTTTTTT. Translation gives CASSSSLGYTGELFF.

The rearrangement uses TRBV19 and TRBJ1-5; a weak D match, TRBD1 (5 bases). The germline V gene has CDR1 LNHDA and CDR2 SQIVND (reference sequence). V was shortened by 7 bases and J by 8 bases, with 15 bases between the two germline ends. The CDR3 extends over 13 amino acids. For the CDR3, the DNA is TGTGCCAGTACCCCACGGGGAGGGGAGCCCCAGCATTTT. It translates to CASTPRGGEPQHF.

The chain links TRBV11-3 to TRBJ1-1; D possibly corresponds to TRBD1 (6 bases). The CDR3 runs 16 residues. With 1 base removed from V and 5 bases from J, the gap between germline ends came to 17 bases. Germline V lookup: CDR1 SGHNT, CDR2 YENEEA. CDR3 bases: TGTGCCAGCAGCTTAGGGGGGCAGGGATTAGGTACTGAAGCTTTCTTT. Translating gives CASSLGGQGLGTEAFF.

V and J are TRBV5-4 and TRBJ2-2; unclear D gene. The CDR3 runs to 14 residues. The V end lost 1 base, the J end lost 3 bases, and 7 bases lay between the germline ends. Germline CDR1 is SGHNT and CDR2 is YYREEE (reference sequence). The CDR3 spells CASSLTAYTGELFF. The CDR3 DNA is TGTGCCAGCAGCTTGACGGCTTACACCGGGGAGCTGTTTTTT.

The chain uses TRBV11-1 and TRBJ1-2; D uncertain. V was pared by 1 base and J by 9 bases, with 9 bases between. CDR3 length: 12 amino acids. Germline CDR1 reads SGHAT; CDR2 reads FQDESV (reference sequence). This CDR3 is CASSLEGLRYTF. The CDR3 DNA reads TGTGCCAGCAGCTTAGAAGGGTTGCGCTACACCTTC.

This sequence joins TRBV29-1 and TRBJ1-3; D may be TRBD1 (6 bases). Germline lookup yields CDR1 SQVTM and CDR2 ANQGSEA. There are 16 residues in the CDR3. The V end was cut by 5 bases, the J end by 4 bases, with 21 bases between. The CDR3: CSVRTPISGVGNTIYF. CDR3 DNA sequence: TGCAGCGTTCGCACTCCTATCTCAGGGGTCGGAAACACCATATATTTT.

The V gene is TRBV10-3, the J gene TRBJ2-7; D uncertain. This CDR3 region has 14 residues. V shed 0 bases and J shed 6 bases, with 12 bases lying between them. Germline loops: CDR1 ENHRY, CDR2 SYGVKD. CDR3 sequence (DNA): TGTGCCATCAGTGAGTCGAACTCGGACGGCGAGCAGTACTTC. Its protein product is CAISESNSDGEQYF.

For this clone: Other DNA sequences in the same sample also yield this CDR3. The chain carries TRBV18 and TRBJ1-1, with D possibly TRBD1 on 5 matching bases. Trimming left V 2 bases short and J 4 bases short, with 8 bases between. This CDR3 comprises 13 residues. Germline CDR1 and CDR2: KGHSH and LQKENI. The CDR3 DNA is TGTGCCAGCTCACCAGGCCAGGGCACTGAAGCTTTCTTT. This codes for CASSPGQGTEAFF.

This clone came up once. The chain joins TRBV6-5 to TRBJ1-2; D remains unclear. CDR3 length: 13 residues. The germline V gene has CDR1 MNHEY and CDR2 SVGAGI. Trimming shortened V by 6 bases and J by 8 bases, and 16 bases separated the two germline ends. CDR3 bases: TGTGCCAGCAGACAGACGGGCGTCTGGGGCTACACCTTC. Its translation is CASRQTGVWGYTF.

The chain has TRBV11-3 and TRBJ2-6, with 14 bases identical to TRBD2. Trimming took 1 base from V and 0 from J; bases not matched to a gene: 2. This CDR3 spans 19 amino acids. Germline V gives CDR1 SGHNT, CDR2 YENEEA. CDR3 sequence reads: CASSLAGTSGSSGANVLTF. CDR3 DNA sequence: TGTGCCAGCAGCTTAGCCGGGACTAGCGGGAGCTCTGGGGCCAACGTCCTGACTTTC.

The chain uses TRBV5-1 and TRBJ1-2; D unresolved. Trimming pared 4 bases from V and 8 bases from J, leaving 12 bases between. The CDR3 is 12 residues long. Per germline, CDR1 SGHRS and CDR2 YFSETQ. The CDR3, as DNA: TGCGCCAGCAGCCCACGTCTAGGGGGCTACACCTTC. It codes for CASSPRLGGYTF.

A single count supports this clone. J is TRBJ2-5 and V is TRBV19; 7 positions match TRBD2. V lost 4 bases, J lost 5 bases, and 7 bases stayed unmatched. The CDR3 extends over 14 amino acids. The V gene's germline CDR1 is LNHDA and CDR2 SQIVND (reference sequence). The CDR3 loop reads CASSSGEGHETQYF. The DNA for the CDR3 is TGTGCCAGTAGTAGCGGGGAGGGTCACGAGACCCAGTACTTC. Supplemented by reference TRBV19 and TRBJ2-5, the full variable domain reads DGGITQSPKYLFRKEGQNVTLSCEQNLNHDAMYWYRQDPGQGLRLIYYSQIVNDFQKGDIAEGYSVSREKKESFPLTVTSAQKNPTAFYLCASSSGEGHETQYFGPGTRLLVL.

This sequence joins TRBV29-1 and TRBJ2-7; 9 bases are a match to TRBD1. The CDR3 covers 13 residues. The V gene end was trimmed by 4 bases and the J gene end by 5 bases; junction bases not matched to a gene: 6. The germline gives CDR1 SQVTM, CDR2 ANQGSEA. CDR3 DNA: TGCAGCGTTGTACAGGGGGCTCGGGACGAGCAGTACTTC. As protein: CSVVQGARDEQYF.

The chain recombines TRBV6-1 with TRBJ2-3, with a tentative D call TRBD2 (6 bases). Germline CDR1 and CDR2: MNHNS and SASEGT. The CDR3 consists of 13 residues. V lost 7 bases and J 2 bases, leaving 10 bases between the germline ends. The CDR3, as DNA: TGTGCCAGCATGCGGGGTATCACAGATACGCAGTATTTT. It translates to CASMRGITDTQYF.

This rearrangement joins TRBV4-3 to TRBJ1-2; 8 bases are shared with TRBD1. V lost 0 bases, J lost 7 bases, and 10 bases stayed unmatched. This CDR3 contains 16 residues. Germline V gives CDR1 LGHNA, CDR2 YSLEER. CDR3 in DNA: TGCGCCAGCAGCCAAGACCCCCGACAGGGGTGGAGTGGCTACACCTTC. Translating it yields CASSQDPRQGWSGYTF.

The chain's CDR3 is CASSPRYDYGEKLFF. The CDR3 nucleotides read TGTGCCAGCAGCCCGCGTTATGACTACGGGGAAAAACTGTTTTTT. The V and J genes are TRBV7-8 and TRBJ1-4; D is ambiguous. V was cut by 5 bases and J by 8 bases, with 18 bases left in between. The CDR3 is made up of 15 amino acids. From germline, CDR1 is SGHVS and CDR2 FQNEAQ. Using reference TRBV7-8 and TRBJ1-4 for the parts outside the CDR3, the full variable domain is GAGVSQSPRYKVAKRGQDVALRCDPISGHVSLFWYQQALGQGPEFLTYFQNEAQLDKSGLPSDRFFAERPEGSVSTLKIQRTQQEDSAVYLCASSPRYDYGEKLFFGSGTQLSVL.

Only a few counts were recorded for this clone. V gene TRBV29-1 combines with J gene TRBJ1-4; D remains unclear. The germline gives CDR1 SQVTM, CDR2 ANQGSEA. V lost 0 bases, J lost 7 bases, and 12 bases lay in between. The length of the CDR3 is 14 residues. The CDR3 DNA reads as TGCAGCGTTGAAGACGTGTTTGGCGGTGAAAAACTGTTTTTT. As protein: CSVEDVFGGEKLFF.